This paragraph reports one TCR beta chain. Generated by immunoSEQ multiplex PCR, the TCRdb table keeps only in-frame clones and is missing some. The sample holds more than 90,000 clones, around 95% seen once. V shed 4 bases, J shed 7 bases, and the junction held 6 bases outside the gene matches. CDR1 MNHEY and CDR2 SMNVEV come from the germline V gene (reference sequence). The CDR3 totals 14 residues. The sample originates from a study of technical replicates of blood from a handful of donors. The V call is TRBV27, the J call TRBJ2-1; 8 bases fit TRBD2. Specimen: T cells isolated from PBMCs. This TCR derives from a human donor in good health. CDR3 sequence reads: CASSYAGRVNEQFF. In nucleotides, the CDR3 is TGTGCCAGCAGTTATGCCGGGAGGGTGAATGAGCAGTTCTTC.